The 18 T cell receptor beta chains presented below share a single source sample, sequenced in a study of blood T cell repertoires in COVID-19. The protocol was immunoSEQ multiplex PCR, while the TCRdb copy is restricted to in-frame clones and leaves out a portion. Among 370,000 or so clones listed, 87% were seen once. The source material was PBMCs or T cells enriched from blood (not recorded which). The receptor source for this set is a man aged 25-45 years who had recovered from COVID-19.

The chain is built from TRBV20-1 and TRBJ1-2; no firm D call. Trimming left V 6 bases short and J 9 bases short, with 14 bases between. The CDR3 is 11 amino acids. Per the germline V gene, CDR1 is DFQATT and CDR2 is SNEGSKA (reference sequence). CDR3 in DNA: TGCAGTGCAACTGCGGCGGATCGCTACACCTTC. As protein: CSATAADRYTF.

The CDR3 nucleotides are TGTGCCAGCAGCTCGACTAGCGCGTACGAGCAGTACTTC. Translating it yields CASSSTSAYEQYF. This chain uses TRBV7-2 with TRBJ2-7; 8 bases line up with TRBD2. CDR1 and CDR2 from the germline V gene are SGHTA and FQGNSA. This CDR3 has 13 amino acids. Trimming took 4 bases from V and 4 from J; bases not matched to a gene: 3.

The genes are TRBV7-3 and TRBJ2-2; TRBD2 agrees at 7 bases. V lost 5 bases, J lost 1 base, and 13 bases stayed unmatched. From germline, CDR1 is SGHTA and CDR2 FQGTGA. CDR3 length: 18 amino acids. The CDR3 protein is CASSPVGGEGKNTGELFF. As DNA, the CDR3 is TGTGCCAGCAGCCCGGTCGGCGGGGAGGGAAAGAACACCGGGGAGCTGTTTTTT.

This sequence joins TRBV25-1 and TRBJ1-2; maybe TRBD1 (6 bases). This CDR3 has 12 residues. V lost 0 bases to trimming and J lost 7 bases, with 6 bases between them. Germline V gives CDR1 MGHDK, CDR2 SYGVNS. The CDR3 nucleotides are TGTGCCAGCAGTGAATACAGGGGTGGCTACACCTTC. Translated: CASSEYRGGYTF.

The rearrangement links TRBV4-1 to TRBJ2-5, with 11 bases matching TRBD2. The CDR3 has 14 amino acids. CDR1 MGHRA and CDR2 YSYEKL come from the germline V gene. Trimming cost V 4 bases and J 5 bases; bases outside gene matches: 3. CDR3 in amino acids: CASSLAGGRETQYF. The CDR3 DNA is TGCGCCAGCAGCCTAGCGGGGGGGCGGGAGACCCAGTACTTC.

This clone was counted many times. One end of the junction fails to match germline, which may point to a read error. Other nucleotide sequences in the sample specify the same CDR3. This chain joins TRBV4-1 and TRBJ1-5; no definite D call. Per germline, CDR1 MGHRA and CDR2 YSYEKL. The CDR3 loop spans 14 amino acids. Here the CDR3 reads CASSQAGSNQPQHF. For the CDR3, the DNA is TGCGCCAGCAGCCAAGCCGGGAGCAATCAACCCCAGCATTTT.

The V call is TRBV5-1, the J call TRBJ1-3; 7 positions match TRBD1. V trimming: 4 bases; J trimming: 0 bases; junction bases outside the gene matches: 4. This CDR3 is 15 amino acids long. Germline V gene lookup returns CDR1 SGHRS and CDR2 YFSETQ. The CDR3 loop reads CASSPQGISGNTIYF. Here the CDR3 DNA reads TGCGCCAGCAGCCCACAGGGGATCTCTGGAAACACCATATATTTT.

The V call is TRBV7-2, the J call TRBJ2-5; 10 bases agree with TRBD2. Germline values: CDR1 SGHTA, CDR2 FQGNSA. This CDR3 region has 16 residues. V was pared by 1 base and J by 1 base, with 3 bases of the junction left unmatched. DNA of the CDR3: TGTGCCAGCAGCTTAGTTAGCGGGGGGCTCCAAGAGACCCAGTACTTC. It specifies CASSLVSGGLQETQYF.

The chain combines TRBV10-2 with TRBJ1-1; 9 nucleotides align to TRBD1. Germline lookup yields CDR1 WSHSY and CDR2 SAAADI. The CDR3 spans 14 residues. V gave up 6 bases and J gave up 0 bases; unmatched junction bases: 2. CDR3 nucleotides: TGCGCCAGCAGAGGACAGGGGATGAACACTGAAGCTTTCTTT. It encodes CASRGQGMNTEAFF.

For this clone: At the DNA level, this CDR3 is encoded by other sequences in the same sample as well. V gene TRBV9 combines with J gene TRBJ1-2, with 7 bases identical to TRBD1. V shed 2 bases, J shed 3 bases, and the junction held 1 base outside the gene matches. The germline V gene encodes CDR1 SGDLS and CDR2 YYNGEE. The CDR3 has 13 residues. CDR3 amino acids: CASSVGTDYGYTF. CDR3 DNA: TGTGCCAGCAGCGTGGGGACAGACTATGGCTACACCTTC.

V is TRBV13 and J is TRBJ1-1, with 10 bases lining up with TRBD1. Per germline, CDR1 PRHDT and CDR2 FYEKMQ (reference sequence). V shed 0 bases and J 5 bases; nucleotides not matched to a gene: 0. The CDR3 spans 14 residues. CDR3 protein: CASSLGDRGTEAFF. The CDR3 bases are TGTGCCAGCAGCTTAGGGGACAGGGGGACTGAAGCTTTCTTT.

The chain combines TRBV11-3 with TRBJ2-3, with D hard to call. Trimming took off 5 bases at V and 1 base at J, with 7 bases between the two ends. Germline CDR1 is SGHNT and CDR2 is YENEEA. The CDR3 extends over 13 amino acids. The CDR3 loop reads CASSREGTDTQYF. The DNA of the CDR3 is TGTGCCAGCAGCCGTGAGGGCACAGATACGCAGTATTTT.

This clone is a singleton in its sample. DNA for the CDR3: TGTGCCAGCAGTCGGGTATCGTACGAGCAGTACTTC. Its translation is CASSRVSYEQYF. The chain combines TRBV7-9 with TRBJ2-7, with no clear D. This CDR3 region has 12 residues. Trimming removed 6 bases from V and 4 bases from J, with 10 bases in between. Germline CDR1 is SEHNR and CDR2 is FQNEAQ (reference sequence). Looking up the rest from reference TRBV7-9 and TRBJ2-7 gives the full variable domain: DTGVSQNPRHKITKRGQNVTFRCDPISEHNRLYWYRQTLGQGPEFLTYFQNEAQLEKSRLLSDRFSAERPKGSFSTLEIQRTEQGDSAMYLCASSRVSYEQYFGPGTRLTVT.

This clone was counted a single time. V usage is TRBV19 and J usage is TRBJ1-6, with D unresolved. CDR1 and CDR2 from the germline V gene are LNHDA and SQIVND (reference sequence). The CDR3 has 13 amino acids. V lost 0 bases, J lost 10 bases, and 7 bases lay in between. In DNA, the CDR3 is TGTGCCAGTAGTATAGACATTGGCTCACCCCTCCACTTT. This sequence encodes CASSIDIGSPLHF.

The chain couples TRBV7-8 to TRBJ1-5, with D unclear. CDR3 size: 13 residues. The V and J ends lost 3 bases and 8 bases respectively, with 11 bases between them. CDR1 and CDR2 (germline): SGHVS, FQNEAQ. CDR3 amino acids: CASSLSEGKPQHF. The CDR3, as DNA: TGTGCCAGCAGCTTGTCAGAGGGTAAGCCCCAGCATTTT.

V gene TRBV29-1 combines with J gene TRBJ2-2, with a weak D call TRBD1 (6 bases). Germline V gene data show CDR1 as SQVTM and CDR2 as ANQGSEA. V lost 6 bases and J 3 bases, leaving 11 bases between the germline ends. There are 13 residues in the CDR3. The CDR3 region is CSVRTADTGELFF. In DNA form, the CDR3 reads TGCAGCGTGCGGACAGCAGACACCGGGGAGCTGTTTTTT.

The rearrangement joins TRBV2 to TRBJ2-5; 12 bases fit TRBD2. The V and J ends lost 4 bases and 6 bases, in that order; junction bases with no gene match: 9. CDR3 size: 16 residues. CDR1 SNHLY and CDR2 FYNNEI come from the germline V gene. This CDR3 reads CASSVGLAGGQQTQYF. The DNA for the CDR3 is TGTGCCAGCAGTGTTGGTCTAGCGGGGGGGCAGCAGACCCAGTACTTC. The whole variable domain, remainder taken from reference TRBV2 and TRBJ2-5, is EPEVTQTPSHQVTQMGQEVILRCVPISNHLYFYWYRQILGQKVEFLVSFYNNEISEKSEIFDDQFSVERPDGSNFTLKIRSTKLEDSAMYFCASSVGLAGGQQTQYFGPGTRLLVL.

This clone was picked up one time. At the DNA level, this CDR3 is encoded by other sequences in the same sample as well. CDR3 sequence reads: CASSINRDTEAFF. The CDR3 coding sequence is TGTGCCAGTAGTATCAACAGGGACACTGAAGCTTTCTTT. The chain combines TRBV19 with TRBJ1-1; perhaps TRBD1 as D (6 bases). Germline assignment: CDR1 LNHDA and CDR2 SQIVND (reference sequence). The CDR3 runs 13 residues. The germline V and J ends were trimmed by 3 bases and 3 bases, with 8 bases remaining between them. Filled out from reference TRBV19 and TRBJ1-1, the complete variable domain reads DGGITQSPKYLFRKEGQNVTLSCEQNLNHDAMYWYRQDPGQGLRLIYYSQIVNDFQKGDIAEGYSVSREKKESFPLTVTSAQKNPTAFYLCASSINRDTEAFFGQGTRLTVV.